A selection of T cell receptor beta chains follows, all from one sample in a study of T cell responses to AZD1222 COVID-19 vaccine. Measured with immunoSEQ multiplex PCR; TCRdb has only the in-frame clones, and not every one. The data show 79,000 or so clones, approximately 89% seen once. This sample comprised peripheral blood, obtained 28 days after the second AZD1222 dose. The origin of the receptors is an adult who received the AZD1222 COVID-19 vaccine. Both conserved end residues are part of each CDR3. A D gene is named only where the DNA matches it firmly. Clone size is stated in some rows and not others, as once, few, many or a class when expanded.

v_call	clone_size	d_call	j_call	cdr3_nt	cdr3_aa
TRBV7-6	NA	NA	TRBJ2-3	TGTGCCAGCAGCTCACTTGGGGGGGGGCCAGATACGCAGTATTTT	CASSSLGGGPDTQYF
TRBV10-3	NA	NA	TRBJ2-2	TGTGCCACCGAGGACAGGACTATAGGAGTCACCGGGGAGCTGTTTTTT	CATEDRTIGVTGELFF
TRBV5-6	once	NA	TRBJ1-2	TGTGCCAGCAGGTCGACAGACCCTAACTATGGCTACACCTTC	CASRSTDPNYGYTF
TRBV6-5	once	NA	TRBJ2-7	TGTGCCAGCAGTTACGACGGAGACTACGAGCAGTACTTC	CASSYDGDYEQYF
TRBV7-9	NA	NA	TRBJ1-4	TGTGCCAGCAGCCCCGGTTCTCCTGCTAATGAAAAACTGTTTTTT	CASSPGSPANEKLFF
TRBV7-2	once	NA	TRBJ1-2	TGTGCCAGCAGCTTAGCGTCCCCGATTTCCGCTAACTATGGCTACACCTTC	CASSLASPISANYGYTF
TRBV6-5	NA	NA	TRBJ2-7	TGTGCCACCGACCTTGGGGGACCCTACGAGCAGTACTTC	CATDLGGPYEQYF
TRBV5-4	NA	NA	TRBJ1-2	TGTGCCAGCAGCTTATCAAGGGAGAACTATGGCTACACCTTC	CASSLSRENYGYTF
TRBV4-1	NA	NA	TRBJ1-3	TGCGCCAGCAGCCAGAAAATGGGGGCGGGCACCATATATTTT	CASSQKMGAGTIYF
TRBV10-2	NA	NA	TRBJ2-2	TGCGCCAGTATTTTTACCGCGACCGGGGAGCTGTTTTTT	CASIFTATGELFF
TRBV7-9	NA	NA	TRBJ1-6	TGTGCCAGCAGCCCCGGACAGTATAATTCACCCCTCCACTTT	CASSPGQYNSPLHF
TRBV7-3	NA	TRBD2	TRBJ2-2	TGTGCCAGCAGCTTAGGTAGCGGGGGTATGAACACCGGGGAGCTGTTTTTT	CASSLGSGGMNTGELFF
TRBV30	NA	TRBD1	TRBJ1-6	TGTGCCTGGAGCCTTACAGGGGAGTCACCCCTCCACTTT	CAWSLTGESPLHF
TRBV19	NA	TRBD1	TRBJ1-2	TGTGCCAGTAGGAAAATACAGGGGGGGGCCGTCCAGAACCACTTC	CASRKIQGGAVQNHF
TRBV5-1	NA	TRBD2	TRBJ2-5	TGCGCCAGCAGCTTGGAGCATCTAGCGGGGGCCCAAGAGACCCAGTACTTC	CASSLEHLAGAQETQYF
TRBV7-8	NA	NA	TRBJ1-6	TGTGCCAGCAGCTTAGCTTCCTCGGGAGATAATTCACCCCTCCACTTT	CASSLASSGDNSPLHF
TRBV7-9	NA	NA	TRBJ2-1	TGTGCCAGCAGCTTTTCAGGGCCTGAGCAGTTCTTC	CASSFSGPEQFF
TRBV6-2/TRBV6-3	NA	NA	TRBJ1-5	TGTGCCAGCAGTTACTACAGGGAAGACCAGCCCCAGCATTTT	CASSYYREDQPQHF
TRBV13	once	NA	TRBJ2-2	TGTGCCAGCAGCTTAGCGGAACGTCGCACCGGGGAGCTGTTTTTT	CASSLAERRTGELFF
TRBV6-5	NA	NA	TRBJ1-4	TGTGCCAGCAGTTACCGGGTCGAGTCTGAAAAACTGTTTTTT	CASSYRVESEKLFF
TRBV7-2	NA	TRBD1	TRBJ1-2	TGTGCCAGCAGCTCAGTGCGGGACAGGGGGGACAATAACTATGGCTACACCTTC	CASSSVRDRGDNNYGYTF
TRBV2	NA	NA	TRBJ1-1	TGTGCCAGCAGTGAGGACCTGACAGGGAACACTGAAGCTTTCTTT	CASSEDLTGNTEAFF
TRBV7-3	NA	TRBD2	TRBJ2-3	TGTGCCAGCAGCTACCGGACTAGCGGGGGTTTAACAGATACGCAGTATTTT	CASSYRTSGGLTDTQYF
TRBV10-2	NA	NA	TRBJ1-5	TGCGCCAGCAGCCTCGACAGGAGCAATCAGCCCCAGCATTTT	CASSLDRSNQPQHF
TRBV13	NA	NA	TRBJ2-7	TGTGCCAGCAGCGGACCGGGACAAAGGGTCGAGCAGTACTTC	CASSGPGQRVEQYF
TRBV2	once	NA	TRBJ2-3	TGTGCCAGCAGTGACTCACAGCTCACAGATACGCAGTATTTT	CASSDSQLTDTQYF
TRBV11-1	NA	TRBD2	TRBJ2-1	TGTGCCAGCAGCACTCTAGCGGGGGGGCCGCTTGAGCAGTTCTTC	CASSTLAGGPLEQFF
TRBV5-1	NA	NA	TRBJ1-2	TGCGCCAGCGGACGAGAACAGGGAGTACTTTTGGGCTACACCTTC	CASGREQGVLLGYTF
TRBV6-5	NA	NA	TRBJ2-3	TGTGCCAGCAGTTACCTGTATACGCAGTATTTT	CASSYLYTQYF
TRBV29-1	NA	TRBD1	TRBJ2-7	TGCAGCGTCGTTGGACAGGGTAAGCAGTACTTC	CSVVGQGKQYF
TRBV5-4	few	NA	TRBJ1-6	TGTGCCAGCAGCTTGGATACAGAGTATAATTCACCCCTCCACTTT	CASSLDTEYNSPLHF
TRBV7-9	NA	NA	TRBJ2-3	TGTGCCAGCAGCTTTTTCCAGGGTAGTAGCACAGATACGCAGTATTTT	CASSFFQGSSTDTQYF